This T cell receptor beta chain was documented in a study of CD8+ T cells in alopecia areata. Study-wide points: A large proportion of expanded lesional clones were detected persisting in scalp and blood during tofacitinib.

Treatment defined: oral pan-JAK inhibitor, 5-10 mg twice daily. Germline V gene lookup returns CDR1 PRHDT and CDR2 FYEKMQ (reference sequence). The CDR3 spans 13 residues. V shed 5 bases and J shed 7 bases, with 15 bases lying between them. cDNA serving as the sequencing template came from extracted, reverse transcribed RNA. Sequencing used immunoSEQ multiplex PCR; TCRdb keeps in-frame clones, though not all of them. The sample contains 110,000 to 150,000 clones, about 51% of which appear only once. This clone has a handful of counts. Its antigen is still unknown. The TCR comes from a human donor with alopecia areata. Material: CD8+ T cells sorted from blood, obtained at week 4, from a patient treated with tofacitinib. This sequence joins TRBV13 and TRBJ2-7, with a possible D match to TRBD1 (6 bases). Here the CDR3 reads CASSPLRGLEQYF. The CDR3 DNA reads as TGTGCCAGCAGCCCTCTTAGGGGGTTGGAGCAGTACTTC.